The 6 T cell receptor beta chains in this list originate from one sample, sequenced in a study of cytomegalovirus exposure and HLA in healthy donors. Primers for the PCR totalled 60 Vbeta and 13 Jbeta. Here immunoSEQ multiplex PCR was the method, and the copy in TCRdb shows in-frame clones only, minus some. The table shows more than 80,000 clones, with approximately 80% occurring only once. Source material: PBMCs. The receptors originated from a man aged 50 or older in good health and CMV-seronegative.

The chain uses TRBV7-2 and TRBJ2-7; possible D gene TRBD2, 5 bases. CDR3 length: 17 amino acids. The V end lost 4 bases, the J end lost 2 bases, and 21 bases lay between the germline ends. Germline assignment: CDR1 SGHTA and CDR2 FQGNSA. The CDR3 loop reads CASSSPRTFPMTYEQYF. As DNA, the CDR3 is TGTGCCAGCAGCTCCCCTCGGACTTTCCCCATGACCTACGAGCAGTACTTC.

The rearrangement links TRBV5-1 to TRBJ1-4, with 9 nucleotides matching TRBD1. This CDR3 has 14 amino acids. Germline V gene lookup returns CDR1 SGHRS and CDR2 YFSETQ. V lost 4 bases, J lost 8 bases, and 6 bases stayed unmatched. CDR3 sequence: CASSPGQGFEKLFF. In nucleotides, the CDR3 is TGCGCCAGCAGCCCGGGACAGGGATTCGAAAAACTGTTTTTT.

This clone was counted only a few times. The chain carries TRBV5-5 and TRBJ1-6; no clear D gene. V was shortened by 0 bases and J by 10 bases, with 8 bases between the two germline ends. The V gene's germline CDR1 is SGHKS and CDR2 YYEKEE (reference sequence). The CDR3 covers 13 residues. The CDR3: CASSLERESPLHF. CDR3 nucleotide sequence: TGTGCCAGCAGCTTGGAACGGGAATCACCCCTCCACTTT.

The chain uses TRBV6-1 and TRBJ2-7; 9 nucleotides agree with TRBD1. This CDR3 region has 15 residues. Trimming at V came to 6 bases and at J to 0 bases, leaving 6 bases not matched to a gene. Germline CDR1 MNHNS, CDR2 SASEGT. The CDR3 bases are TGTGCCAGCAGAGCCGGGACAGGGAACTCCTACGAGCAGTACGTC. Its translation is CASRAGTGNSYEQYV.

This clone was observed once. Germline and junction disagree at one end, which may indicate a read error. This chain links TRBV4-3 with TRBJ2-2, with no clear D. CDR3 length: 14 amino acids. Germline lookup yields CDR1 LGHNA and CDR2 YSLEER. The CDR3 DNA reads TGCGCCAGCGGCCAAATACAGAACACCGGGGAGCTGTTTTTT. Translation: CASGQIQNTGELFF.

The CDR3 region is CATSSESVAGANTEAFF. The CDR3 coding sequence is TGTGCCACCAGCAGCGAGTCAGTGGCAGGGGCGAACACTGAAGCTTTCTTT. The J gene is TRBJ1-1, the V gene TRBV15, with D maybe TRBD1 (6 bases). V shed 3 bases and J shed 1 base, with 18 bases lying between them. CDR1 and CDR2 from the germline V gene are LNHNV and YYDKDF (reference sequence). The CDR3 runs to 17 residues.